One and the same sample provided the 24 T cell receptor beta chains below, sequenced in a study of cytomegalovirus exposure and HLA in healthy donors. The repertoire was sequenced with immunoSEQ multiplex PCR; TCRdb's copy has only in-frame clones and lacks some. Here the sample spans roughly 300,000 clones, around 86% being singletons. What was sequenced was PBMCs. The receptors stem from a woman younger than 35 in good health and CMV-seronegative.

This clone was counted at least ten times. This chain links TRBV6-5 with TRBJ2-7; TRBD1 matches 10 bases. This CDR3 contains 15 residues. J gave up 2 bases and V 5 bases, and 6 bases lay outside the gene matches. Germline V gene data show CDR1 as MNHEY and CDR2 as SVGAGI. This chain's CDR3 is CASSPPGTGAYEQYF. The CDR3 nucleotides read TGTGCCAGCAGTCCACCCGGGACAGGGGCCTACGAGCAGTACTTC.

The chain carries TRBV4-2 and TRBJ2-7; 10 bases line up with TRBD2. The CDR3 contains 17 residues. Germline CDR1 reads LGHNA; CDR2 reads YNFKEQ. The J segment lost 5 bases and the V segment lost 1 base, leaving 11 bases of the junction unmatched. The CDR3 loop is CASSQVPRGLAGDEQYF. CDR3 sequence (DNA): TGTGCCAGCAGCCAAGTCCCGAGGGGGCTAGCGGGAGACGAGCAGTACTTC.

The CDR3 DNA follows: TGTGCCAGCAGTGGACAGGGGGCATACAATGAGCAGTTCTTC. It codes for CASSGQGAYNEQFF. The V call is TRBV2, the J call TRBJ2-1; 10 bases align to TRBD1. The CDR3 consists of 14 residues. Germline assignment: CDR1 SNHLY and CDR2 FYNNEI. V trimming: 4 bases; J trimming: 4 bases; junction bases outside the gene matches: 1.

The chain has TRBV5-6 and TRBJ2-7, with D perhaps matching TRBD1 (5 bases). V shed 6 bases and J shed 0 bases, with 13 bases lying between them. Germline V CDR1 and CDR2: SGHDT, YYEEEE. This CDR3 region has 14 residues. CDR3: CASTQGVSSYEQYF. CDR3 DNA sequence: TGTGCCAGCACCCAAGGGGTTTCCTCCTACGAGCAGTACTTC.

The chain combines TRBV4-3 with TRBJ2-7; maybe TRBD2 (5 bases). The germline V gene has CDR1 LGHNA and CDR2 YSLEER. With 0 bases removed from V and 4 bases from J, the gap between germline ends came to 13 bases. The CDR3 sequence is 15 residues long. Here the CDR3 DNA reads TGCGCCAGCAGCCAAGATTTGGCGGGTACGTACGAGCAGTACTTC. This encodes CASSQDLAGTYEQYF.

This chain connects TRBV25-1 to TRBJ1-2; 9 nucleotides match TRBD1. Germline V gene sequence: CDR1 MGHDK, CDR2 SYGVNS. This CDR3 spans 14 amino acids. V was pared by 4 bases and J by 4 bases, with 4 bases of the junction left unmatched. CDR3 DNA sequence: TGTGCCAGCAGTGGCGGGACAGGGAGCTATGGCTACACCTTC. It yields the protein CASSGGTGSYGYTF.

The V call is TRBV29-1, the J call TRBJ2-1; the match to TRBD2 covers 9 bases. Germline CDR1 SQVTM, CDR2 ANQGSEA. This CDR3 comprises 15 residues. V lost 7 bases and J lost 5; bases outside the gene matches: 12. Written as DNA, the CDR3 is TGCAGCGCCAAGGATAGCGGGAGCGACAACAATGAGCAGTTCTTC. Amino acid sequence: CSAKDSGSDNNEQFF.

Only a few counts were recorded for this clone. The CDR3 sequence is CASSFTSGRHYNEQFF. For the CDR3, the DNA is TGTGCCAGCAGCTTTACTAGCGGGAGGCACTACAATGAGCAGTTCTTC. This chain uses TRBV7-6 with TRBJ2-1; 12 positions match TRBD2. The CDR3 totals 16 residues. Trimming cost V 3 bases and J 3 bases; bases outside gene matches: 3. Germline CDR1 reads SGHVS; CDR2 reads FNYEAQ.

The chain is built from TRBV27 and TRBJ2-1; TRBD2 might be the D (5 bases). V was pared by 3 bases and J by 5 bases, with 14 bases between. Germline V CDR1 and CDR2: MNHEY, SMNVEV (reference sequence). This CDR3 contains 15 residues. CDR3 sequence (DNA): TGTGCCAGCAGTTTGTCCGGGGTCTACCACAATGAGCAGTTCTTC. This sequence encodes CASSLSGVYHNEQFF.

This chain links TRBV28 with TRBJ2-2, with D hard to call. Germline V gene data show CDR1 as MDHEN and CDR2 as SYDVKM. Trimming stripped 7 bases from V and 3 bases from J, with 9 bases between. This CDR3 has 13 residues. The CDR3 region is CASKGDDTGELFF. DNA of the CDR3: TGTGCCAGCAAAGGAGACGACACCGGGGAGCTGTTTTTT. Full variable domain (missing parts from reference TRBV28 and TRBJ2-2): DVKVTQSSRYLVKRTGEKVFLECVQDMDHENMFWYRQDPGLGLRLIYFSYDVKMKEKGDIPEGYSVSREKKERFSLILESASTNQTSMYLCASKGDDTGELFFGEGSRLTVL.

This chain joins TRBV4-3 and TRBJ1-1; 10 nucleotides align to TRBD1. V was clipped by 0 bases and J by 0 bases; unmatched bases: 4. The CDR3 extends over 17 amino acids. Germline V gives CDR1 LGHNA, CDR2 YSLEER. In nucleotides, the CDR3 is TGCGCCAGCAGCCAAGATCGGGACAGGGGAATGAACACTGAAGCTTTCTTT. It codes for CASSQDRDRGMNTEAFF.

The rearrangement joins TRBV30 to TRBJ2-5; D is ambiguous. CDR1 and CDR2 (germline): GTSNPN, SVGIG (reference sequence). Trimming cost V 2 bases and J 5 bases, with 12 bases left between them. This CDR3 contains 13 residues. CDR3 residues: CAWSYGLGETQYF. The CDR3 DNA follows: TGTGCCTGGAGTTATGGGTTGGGCGAGACCCAGTACTTC.

The J gene is TRBJ2-1, the V gene TRBV30, with 9 bases that match TRBD1. Trimming at V came to 2 bases and at J to 9 bases, leaving 23 bases not matched to a gene. The CDR3 is made up of 19 amino acids. CDR1 is GTSNPN and CDR2 is SVGIG in the germline V gene (reference sequence). CDR3: CAWSPRGGQGLGISVEQFF. CDR3 coding DNA: TGTGCCTGGAGTCCCCGCGGGGGACAGGGTTTAGGTATTAGTGTTGAGCAGTTCTTC.

This clone was seen just once. The chain joins TRBV9 to TRBJ1-3; 8 bases are a match to TRBD1. Germline assignment: CDR1 SGDLS and CDR2 YYNGEE. Trimming removed 3 bases from V and 0 bases from J; junction bases left unmatched: 8. The CDR3 totals 17 residues. CDR3 coding DNA: TGTGCCAGCAGCGCGGTGGGACAGGCCAGCTCTGGAAACACCATATATTTT. Translated: CASSAVGQASSGNTIYF.

This clone was observed once. The V gene is TRBV5-1, the J gene TRBJ2-1, with 9 bases that match TRBD2. Unmatched junction bases numbered 16, after V lost 6 bases and J lost 9 bases. The CDR3 totals 16 residues. Germline loops: CDR1 SGHRS, CDR2 YFSETQ. The CDR3 DNA reads as TGCGCCAGCACCCCTATAGCGGGAGACAAATCCGGTGAGCAGTTCTTC. Protein: CASTPIAGDKSGEQFF.

The chain is built from TRBV27 and TRBJ2-7; TRBD2 agrees at 7 bases. V lost 2 bases and J lost 4; bases outside the gene matches: 11. CDR1 MNHEY and CDR2 SMNVEV come from the germline V gene (reference sequence). CDR3 length: 16 residues. CDR3 bases: TGTGCCAGCAGTTTAAGTTTTGGCGGGAGTACGTACGAGCAGTACTTC. Translating gives CASSLSFGGSTYEQYF.

The rearrangement joins TRBV9 to TRBJ1-4; D unclear. V was shortened by 4 bases and J by 7 bases, with 11 bases between the two germline ends. The CDR3 sequence is 13 residues long. Germline CDR1 reads SGDLS; CDR2 reads YYNGEE. In nucleotides, the CDR3 is TGTGCCAGCAGCCTGAGGGTAAGTGAAAAACTGTTTTTT. Residues: CASSLRVSEKLFF.

DNA of the CDR3: TGTGCCAGAAGCTTGGCGTCTATGGGGCAGGTCTGGACTGAAGCTTTCTTT. It yields the protein CARSLASMGQVWTEAFF. The chain recombines TRBV5-3 with TRBJ1-1; perhaps TRBD1 as D (5 bases). TRBV5-3 is reported as an ORF; its role is uncertain. The CDR3 length is 17 residues. V was clipped by 0 bases and J by 5 bases, with 20 bases between them.

The rearrangement links TRBV9 to TRBJ2-1; 7 nucleotides align to TRBD2. Germline V gene lookup returns CDR1 SGDLS and CDR2 YYNGEE. With V trimmed by 0 bases and J by 7 bases, 7 bases remained unmatched. The CDR3 has 15 amino acids. The CDR3 spells CASSVVPLGGNEQFF. In nucleotides, the CDR3 is TGTGCCAGCAGCGTAGTTCCCCTCGGGGGGAATGAGCAGTTCTTC.

The chain carries TRBV28 and TRBJ2-3; a possible D gene is TRBD2 (6 bases). This CDR3 region has 13 residues. CDR1 is MDHEN and CDR2 is SYDVKM in the germline V gene. CDR3 nucleotides: TGTCCTACAGCGGGCGGGAACACAGATACGCAGTATTTT. Its protein product is CPTAGGNTDTQYF.

This clone was observed once. This sequence joins TRBV27 and TRBJ1-1, with a tentative D call TRBD1 (6 bases). Germline CDR1 is MNHEY and CDR2 is SMNVEV (reference sequence). The CDR3 loop spans 15 amino acids. V shed 2 bases and J shed 1 base, with 11 bases lying between them. For the CDR3, the DNA is TGTGCCAGCAGTTTACAGGGGCAACGGAACACTGAAGCTTTCTTT. This translates into CASSLQGQRNTEAFF.

The chain uses TRBV6-1 and TRBJ2-3; the D gene is possibly TRBD1 (6 bases). Trimming removed 7 bases at V and 3 bases at J, with 14 bases between. This CDR3 is 14 amino acids long. Germline CDR1 and CDR2: MNHNS and SASEGT. CDR3 residues: CASKTGQGTDTQYF. The CDR3 coding sequence is TGTGCCAGCAAGACGGGGCAGGGGACAGATACGCAGTATTTT.

The rearrangement uses TRBV5-1 and TRBJ2-7; 7 positions agree with TRBD1. The germline V gene has CDR1 SGHRS and CDR2 YFSETQ. The trim removed 4 bases at V and 5 bases at J, leaving 15 bases unmatched. The CDR3 totals 16 residues. In DNA form, the CDR3 reads TGCGCCAGCAGCCCAGGTAGGGTCGGACAGGACCACGAGCAGTACTTC. Translated: CASSPGRVGQDHEQYF.

This clone appeared a few times. The rearrangement uses TRBV12-5 and TRBJ2-1; 7 nucleotides line up with TRBD1. V lost 0 bases to trimming and J lost 5 bases; unmatched junction nucleotides: 19. CDR3 length: 20 residues. Germline assignment: CDR1 LGHNT and CDR2 FRNRAP. This CDR3 reads CASGLVRDKGGEYRDNEQFF. CDR3 coding DNA: TGTGCTAGTGGTTTGGTACGGGATAAAGGGGGCGAGTATAGAGACAATGAGCAGTTCTTC.